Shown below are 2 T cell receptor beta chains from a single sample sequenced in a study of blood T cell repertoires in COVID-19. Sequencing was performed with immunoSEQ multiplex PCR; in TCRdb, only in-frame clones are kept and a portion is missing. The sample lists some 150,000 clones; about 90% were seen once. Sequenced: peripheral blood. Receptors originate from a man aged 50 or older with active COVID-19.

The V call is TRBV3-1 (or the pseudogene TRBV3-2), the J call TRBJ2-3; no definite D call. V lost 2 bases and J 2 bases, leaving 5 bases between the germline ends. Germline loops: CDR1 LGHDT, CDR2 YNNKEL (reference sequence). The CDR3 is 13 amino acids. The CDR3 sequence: CASSQYSTDTQYF. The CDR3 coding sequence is TGTGCCAGCAGCCAATATTCCACAGATACGCAGTATTTT.

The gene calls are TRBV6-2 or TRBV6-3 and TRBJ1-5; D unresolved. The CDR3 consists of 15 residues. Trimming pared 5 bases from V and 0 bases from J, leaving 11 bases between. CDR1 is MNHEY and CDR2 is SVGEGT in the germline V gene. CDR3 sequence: CASSPGPNSNQPQHF. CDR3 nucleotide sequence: TGTGCCAGCAGTCCCGGTCCCAATAGCAATCAGCCCCAGCATTTT.